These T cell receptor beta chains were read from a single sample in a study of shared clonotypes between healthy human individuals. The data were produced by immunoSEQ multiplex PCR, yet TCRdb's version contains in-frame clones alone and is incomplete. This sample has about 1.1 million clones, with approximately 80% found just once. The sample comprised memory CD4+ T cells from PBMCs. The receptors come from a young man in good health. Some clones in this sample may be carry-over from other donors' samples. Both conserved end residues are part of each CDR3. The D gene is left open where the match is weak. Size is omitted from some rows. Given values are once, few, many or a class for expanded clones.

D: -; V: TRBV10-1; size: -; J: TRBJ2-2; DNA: TGCGCCAGCAGCTTTAACACCGGGGAGCTGTTTTTT; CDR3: CASSFNTGELFF
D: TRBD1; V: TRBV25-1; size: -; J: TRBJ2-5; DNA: TGTGCCAGCAGTGCCTGGACAGGAGACCAAGAGACCCAGTACTTC; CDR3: CASSAWTGDQETQYF
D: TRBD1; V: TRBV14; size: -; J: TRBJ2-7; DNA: TGTGCCAGCAGCCAGCCCGGGACAGGGGGCTACGAGCAGTACTTC; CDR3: CASSQPGTGGYEQYF
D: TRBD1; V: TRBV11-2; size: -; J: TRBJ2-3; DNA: TGTGCCAGCAGCTTAGACGCCACTTGGACAGGGATGGAAGATACGCAGTATTTT; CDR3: CASSLDATWTGMEDTQYF
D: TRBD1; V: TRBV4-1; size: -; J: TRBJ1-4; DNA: TGCGCCAGCAGCCAAGATGGGAGGGGGCGTTATGAAAAACTGTTTTTT; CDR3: CASSQDGRGRYEKLFF
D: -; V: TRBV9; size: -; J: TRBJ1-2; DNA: TGTGCCAGCGTTCGAACTGGGACACATTATTCCGAATACACCTTC; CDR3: CASVRTGTHYSEYTF
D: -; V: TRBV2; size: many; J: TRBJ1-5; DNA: TGTGCCAGCAGCTACGGATATAGCAATCAGCCCCAGCATTTT; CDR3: CASSYGYSNQPQHF
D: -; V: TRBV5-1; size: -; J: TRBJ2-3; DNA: TGCGCCAGCAGCTTGGGACTAGGAATTGATACGCAGTATTTT; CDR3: CASSLGLGIDTQYF
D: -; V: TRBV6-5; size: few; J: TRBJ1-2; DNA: TGTGCCAGCAGTTATAGAAAGCAGGGATATGGCTACACCTTC; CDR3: CASSYRKQGYGYTF
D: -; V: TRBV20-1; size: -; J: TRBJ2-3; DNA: TGCAGTGCCAGGAGCACAGATACGCAGTATTTT; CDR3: CSARSTDTQYF
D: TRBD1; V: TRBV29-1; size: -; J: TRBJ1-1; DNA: TGCAGCGTTCGACCGGGACAGGGTTGGGTAGTGGCCGAAGCTTTCTTT; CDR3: CSVRPGQGWVVAEAFF
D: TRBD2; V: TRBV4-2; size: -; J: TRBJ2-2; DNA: TGTGCCAGCAGCCAAACCACGGGAGGGCCACAGGAGGAGCTGTTTTTT; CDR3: CASSQTTGGPQEELFF
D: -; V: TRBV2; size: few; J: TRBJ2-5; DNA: TGTGCCAGCAGTAATACAGGGAGAGAGGAGACCCAGTACTTC; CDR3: CASSNTGREETQYF
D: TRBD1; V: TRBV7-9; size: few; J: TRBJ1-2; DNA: TGTGCCACCCCACGCGCCCGGGACAGGGATGTTACAATCTATGGCTACACCTTC; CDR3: CATPRARDRDVTIYGYTF
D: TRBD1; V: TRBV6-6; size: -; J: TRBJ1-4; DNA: TGTGCCAGCAGTTGGACAGGGGGAGAAGAAAAACTGTTTTTT; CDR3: CASSWTGGEEKLFF
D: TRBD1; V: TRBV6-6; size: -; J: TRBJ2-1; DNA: TGTGCCAGCAGACCGGGACAGGGGAACAATGAGCAGTTCTTC; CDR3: CASRPGQGNNEQFF
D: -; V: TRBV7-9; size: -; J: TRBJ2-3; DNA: TGTGCCAGCTCTTCCGGGACCCCCGGAGTGGATACGCAGTATTTT; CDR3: CASSSGTPGVDTQYF
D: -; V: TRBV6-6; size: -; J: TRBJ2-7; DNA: TGTGCCAGCAGCCTCCTATCCTACGAGCAGTACTTC; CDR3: CASSLLSYEQYF
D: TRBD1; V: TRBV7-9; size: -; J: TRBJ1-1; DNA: TGTGCCAGCAGCTTAGCGAAGGGGACCGGGACAGACAACACTGAAGCTTTCTTT; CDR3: CASSLAKGTGTDNTEAFF
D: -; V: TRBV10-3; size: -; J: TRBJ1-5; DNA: TGTGCCATCAGTGAGTCGACTCTGGGCAATCAGCCCCAGCATTTT; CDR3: CAISESTLGNQPQHF
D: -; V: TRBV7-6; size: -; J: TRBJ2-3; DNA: TGTGCCACCGCGCTGACTAACACCCCAGATACGCAGTATTTT; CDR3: CATALTNTPDTQYF
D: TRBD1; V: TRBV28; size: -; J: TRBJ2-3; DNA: TGTGCCAGCAGGGGGAGCAGGGGGCCCCCAGATACGCAGTATTTT; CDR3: CASRGSRGPPDTQYF
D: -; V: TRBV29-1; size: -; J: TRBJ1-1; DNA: TGCAGCGTCAGTACAGCGAACACTGAAGCTTTCTTT; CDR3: CSVSTANTEAFF
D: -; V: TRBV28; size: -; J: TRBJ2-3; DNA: TGTGCCAGCAGTTTCGGGCCAGCCCTCGATACGCAGTATTTT; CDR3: CASSFGPALDTQYF
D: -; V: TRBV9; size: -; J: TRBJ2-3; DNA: TGTGCCAGCAGCTCTCTAGATACGCAGTATTTT; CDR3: CASSSLDTQYF
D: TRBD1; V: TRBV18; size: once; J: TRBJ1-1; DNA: TGTGCCAGCTCACCACAAGGACAGGGTATGGGGATTGCTTTCTTT; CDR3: CASSPQGQGMGIAFF
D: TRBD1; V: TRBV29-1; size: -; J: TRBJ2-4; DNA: TGCAGCGTAGCCGAGGGGGCAAACATTCAGTACTTC; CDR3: CSVAEGANIQYF
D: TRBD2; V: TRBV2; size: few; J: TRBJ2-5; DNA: TGTGCCGATGGGAGCGGGAGCCAGGAGACCCAGTACTTC; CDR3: CADGSGSQETQYF
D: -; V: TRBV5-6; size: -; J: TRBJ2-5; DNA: TGTGCCAGCAGCTTGGCGACAGCGCAATGGACCCAGTACTTC; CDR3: CASSLATAQWTQYF
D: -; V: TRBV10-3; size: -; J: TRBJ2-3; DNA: TGTGCCATCACCAGGGCGGCCCTAGCCCGGATGGGAGATACGCAGTATTTT; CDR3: CAITRAALARMGDTQYF
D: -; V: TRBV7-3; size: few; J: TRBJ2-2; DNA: TGTGCCAGCAGCTTAAGATCCGGGAACACCGGGGAGCTGTTTTTT; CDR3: CASSLRSGNTGELFF
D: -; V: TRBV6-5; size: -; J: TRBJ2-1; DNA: TGTGCCAGCAGTTACCAGGGGAGGGGGCGTGGTGAGCAGTTCTTC; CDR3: CASSYQGRGRGEQFF
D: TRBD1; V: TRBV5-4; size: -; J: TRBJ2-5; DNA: TGTGCCAGCAGAAGGGACAGCCAAGAGACCCAGTACTTC; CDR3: CASRRDSQETQYF
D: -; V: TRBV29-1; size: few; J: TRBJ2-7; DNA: TGCAGCGCGGCGATCTTATACGAGCAGTACTTC; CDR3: CSAAILYEQYF
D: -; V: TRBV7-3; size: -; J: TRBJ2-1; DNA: TGTGCCAGCAGCTTAAGCGGGACGCAAGGGTACAATGAGCAGTTCTTC; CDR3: CASSLSGTQGYNEQFF
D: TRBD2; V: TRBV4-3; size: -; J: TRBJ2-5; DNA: TGCGCCAGCAGCCAAGAGACGGCGGGAGGAGGAGAGACCCAGTACTTC; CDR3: CASSQETAGGGETQYF
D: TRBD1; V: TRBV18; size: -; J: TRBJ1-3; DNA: TGTGCCAGCTCACCGACAACAGGGGTGTCTGGAAACACCATATATTTT; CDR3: CASSPTTGVSGNTIYF
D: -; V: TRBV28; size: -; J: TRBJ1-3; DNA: TGTGCCATCCAGAACCCGGGTAGCCCTGATGGAAACACCATATATTTT; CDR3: CAIQNPGSPDGNTIYF
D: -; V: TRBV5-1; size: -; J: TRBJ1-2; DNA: TGCGCCAGCAGCTTCGGCGGGGATTATGGCTACACCTTC; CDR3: CASSFGGDYGYTF
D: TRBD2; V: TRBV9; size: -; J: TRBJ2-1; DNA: TGTGCCAGCAGCGTAGGGACTAGCGGTCGGATTGAGCAGTTCTTC; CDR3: CASSVGTSGRIEQFF
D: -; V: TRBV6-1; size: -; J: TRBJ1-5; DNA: TGTGCCAGCAGTGAAGCGAACGTCAGGGCCCAGAATAATCAGCCCCAGCATTTT; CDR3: CASSEANVRAQNNQPQHF
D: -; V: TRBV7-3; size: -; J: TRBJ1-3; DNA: TGTGCCAGCAGCTTAACGGGGGGGCCTTCTGGAAACACCATATATTTT; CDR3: CASSLTGGPSGNTIYF
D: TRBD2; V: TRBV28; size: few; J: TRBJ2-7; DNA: TGTGCCAGCAGTTCCCCGACTAGCGGAACCTACGAGCAGTACTTC; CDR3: CASSSPTSGTYEQYF
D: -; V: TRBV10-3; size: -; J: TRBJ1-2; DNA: TGTGCCATCAGAGAACAGGGCTCCCGTAAAGGCTACACCTTC; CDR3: CAIREQGSRKGYTF
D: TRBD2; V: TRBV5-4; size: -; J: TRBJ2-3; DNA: TGTGCCAGCAGCTTCCGTCTAGCGGGAAGCACAGATACGCAGTATTTT; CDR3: CASSFRLAGSTDTQYF
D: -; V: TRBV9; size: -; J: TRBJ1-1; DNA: TGTGCCAGCAGCGCAGGCCCCCCACTTCGCGGAGCTGAAGCTTTCTTT; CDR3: CASSAGPPLRGAEAFF
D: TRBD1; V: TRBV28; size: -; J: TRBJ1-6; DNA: TGTGCCAGCAGTTTGGGACAGGGCGGGCCTTCACCCCTCCACTTT; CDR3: CASSLGQGGPSPLHF
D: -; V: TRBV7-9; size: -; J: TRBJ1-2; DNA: TGTGCCAGCAGCTTCACGGGAGGGTGGCCCTATGGCTACACCTTC; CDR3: CASSFTGGWPYGYTF
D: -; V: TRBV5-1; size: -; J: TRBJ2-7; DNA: TGCGCCAGCAGCTTAAGGGGACCATCCACCTACGAGCAGTACTTC; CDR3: CASSLRGPSTYEQYF
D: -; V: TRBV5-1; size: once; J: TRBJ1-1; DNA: TGCGCCAGCAGCTTGACCAACCCGAACACTGAAGCTTTCTTT; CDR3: CASSLTNPNTEAFF
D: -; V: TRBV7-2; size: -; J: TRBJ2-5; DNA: TGTGCCAGCAGCTTGGGGTTAGGGGGTGGGAGTCGAGAGACCCAGTACTTC; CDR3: CASSLGLGGGSRETQYF
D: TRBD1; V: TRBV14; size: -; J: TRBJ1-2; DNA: TGTGCCAGCAGCCAAGCATGGACAGGGTCTGGCTACACCTTC; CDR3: CASSQAWTGSGYTF
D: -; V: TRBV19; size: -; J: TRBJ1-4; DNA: TGTGCCAGTAGTATAAGGAGAAGGGGTCGAGAAAAACTGTTTTTT; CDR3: CASSIRRRGREKLFF